These T cell receptor beta chains were read from a single sample in a study of blood T cell repertoires in COVID-19. Profiled with immunoSEQ multiplex PCR; TCRdb holds only in-frame clones, not every one. The sample includes 280,000 or so clones, roughly 91% of them seen just once. The source material was PBMCs or T cells enriched from blood (not recorded which). The receptors shown here come from a woman between 45 and 60 years old who had been exposed to COVID-19. Both conserved end residues are part of each CDR3. D genes are given only for firm matches. The listing skips clone size in some rows; elsewhere it reads once, few, many or a size class.

V,J,D,size,CDR3,DNA
TRBV25-1,TRBJ2-5,-,once,CASSEYFRETQYF,TGTGCCAGCAGTGAATATTTCCGAGAGACCCAGTACTTC
TRBV5-8,TRBJ2-7,-,-,CASSLGTENF,TGTGCCAGCAGCTTAGGGACTGAGAACTTC
TRBV3-1/TRBV3-2,TRBJ2-1,-,-,CASSDGWGGSYNEQFF,TGTGCCAGCAGCGACGGTTGGGGCGGTTCCTACAATGAGCAGTTCTTC
TRBV6-1,TRBJ1-2,TRBD1,once,CASSERGRQGVGHGYTF,TGTGCCAGCAGTGAGAGAGGGAGACAGGGGGTAGGCCATGGCTACACCTTC
TRBV27,TRBJ2-5,TRBD2,-,CASSLPGLAVLQETQYF,TGTGCCAGCAGTTTACCGGGACTAGCGGTGTTGCAAGAGACCCAGTACTTC
TRBV5-4,TRBJ1-1,TRBD1,once,CASNRQGGRTEAFF,TGTGCCAGCAACCGACAGGGCGGTCGCACTGAAGCTTTCTTT
TRBV5-4,TRBJ2-5,TRBD2,-,CASSAGTSGGTETQYF,TGTGCCAGCAGCGCCGGGACTAGCGGGGGTACAGAGACCCAGTACTTC
TRBV9,TRBJ2-1,-,-,CASSVERWSYNEQFF,TGTGCCAGCAGCGTAGAGAGGTGGTCCTACAATGAGCAGTTCTTC
TRBV19,TRBJ1-1,-,-,CASSTKTGKGTEAFF,TGTGCCAGTAGTACGAAAACAGGGAAGGGGACTGAAGCTTTCTTT
TRBV4-1,TRBJ2-4,TRBD1,-,CASSQVAGGAKNIQYF,TGCGCCAGCAGCCAAGTTGCAGGGGGTGCCAAAAACATTCAGTACTTC
TRBV19,TRBJ1-1,-,-,CASTQETEAFF,TGTGCCAGTACTCAGGAAACTGAAGCTTTCTTT
TRBV7-9,TRBJ1-6,-,-,CASRSTGDNSPLHF,TGTGCCAGCAGATCGACAGGAGATAATTCACCCCTCCACTTT
TRBV28,TRBJ2-2,-,-,CASSFMRGELFF,TGTGCCAGCAGTTTCATGCGGGGGGAGCTGTTTTTT
TRBV7-2,TRBJ2-3,-,-,CASSLAAGSSTDTQYF,TGTGCCAGCAGCTTAGCGGCGGGGTCTAGCACAGATACGCAGTATTTT
TRBV5-1,TRBJ1-1,-,-,CASSLGREAFF,TGCGCCAGCAGCTTGGGCAGGGAAGCTTTCTTT
TRBV19,TRBJ2-2,TRBD1,-,CASSAPRTGGVLGELFF,TGTGCCAGTAGTGCCCCTCGGACAGGAGGCGTTTTGGGGGAGCTGTTTTTT
TRBV6-6,TRBJ2-7,TRBD2,few,CASSSGGYEQYF,TGTGCCAGCAGTTCCGGGGGGTACGAGCAGTACTTC
TRBV28,TRBJ2-5,-,-,CASSPPAEQETQYF,TGTGCCAGCAGTCCACCAGCGGAGCAAGAGACCCAGTACTTC
TRBV5-1,TRBJ1-4,TRBD1,-,CASSLGTANEKLFF,TGCGCCAGCAGCCTCGGGACAGCAAATGAAAAACTGTTTTTT
TRBV18,TRBJ2-7,-,-,CASSPDGAYEQYF,TGTGCCAGCTCACCAGACGGAGCCTACGAGCAGTACTTC
TRBV18,TRBJ1-4,TRBD1,-,CASQGQGADEKLFF,TGTGCCAGCCAAGGACAGGGAGCGGATGAAAAACTGTTTTTT
TRBV2,TRBJ2-1,TRBD1,-,CASSDRGQGGQFF,TGTGCCAGCAGTGACAGGGGGCAGGGCGGGCAGTTCTTC
TRBV19,TRBJ1-3,TRBD1,-,CASSTAGQQNTIYF,TGTGCCAGTAGTACCGCGGGACAGCAGAACACCATATATTTT
TRBV4-1,TRBJ2-3,-,-,CASSEERRGTDTQYF,TGCGCCAGCAGTGAAGAGCGCCGGGGCACAGATACGCAGTATTTT
TRBV27,TRBJ1-3,TRBD1,once,CASSLDRVGNTIYF,TGTGCCAGCAGTTTGGACAGGGTAGGAAACACCATATATTTT
TRBV12-3/TRBV12-4,TRBJ1-2,-,once,CASSLGAADGYTF,TGTGCCAGCAGTTTAGGGGCAGCCGATGGCTACACCTTC
TRBV28,TRBJ1-2,TRBD1,-,CASSFQGAGYTF,TGTGCCAGCAGTTTCCAGGGGGCTGGCTACACCTTC
TRBV7-8,TRBJ1-5,TRBD1,-,CASSSLDRDQPQHF,TGTGCCAGCAGCTCACTTGACAGGGATCAGCCCCAGCATTTT
TRBV7-9,TRBJ1-2,-,-,CASSLASRGTWDGYTF,TGTGCCAGCAGCTTAGCGTCAAGGGGGACGTGGGATGGCTACACCTTC
TRBV28,TRBJ1-5,-,-,CASRSTGGNQPQHF,TGTGCCAGCAGGTCTACAGGTGGTAATCAGCCCCAGCATTTT
TRBV7-9,TRBJ1-2,TRBD1,-,CASSLAGHRGHGYTF,TGTGCCAGCAGCTTAGCAGGTCACAGGGGCCATGGCTACACCTTC
TRBV3-1/TRBV3-2,TRBJ2-3,-,-,CASSQAGAPNTQYF,TGTGCCAGCAGCCAAGCCGGTGCCCCAAATACGCAGTATTTT
TRBV5-1,TRBJ2-7,-,-,CASSPGSYEQYF,TGCGCCAGCAGCCCCGGGTCCTACGAGCAGTACTTC
TRBV4-2,TRBJ2-7,-,-,CASSEGRGQALSYEQYF,TGTGCCAGCAGCGAAGGGAGGGGACAGGCACTCTCCTACGAGCAGTACTTC
TRBV18,TRBJ2-7,TRBD2,-,CASSLLQFRREVEQYF,TGTGCCAGCTCACTCTTACAGTTTCGACGGGAGGTCGAGCAGTACTTC
TRBV7-9,TRBJ2-7,TRBD1,-,CASSSTGTGGDEQYF,TGTGCCAGCAGCTCGACCGGGACAGGGGGCGACGAGCAGTACTTC
TRBV5-1,TRBJ2-1,TRBD1,-,CASSTNAGTGAYNEQFF,TGCGCCAGCAGCACCAACGCCGGGACAGGAGCCTACAATGAGCAGTTCTTC
TRBV3-1/TRBV3-2,TRBJ1-2,TRBD1,-,CASSQTLGTGGPGYTF,TGTGCCAGCAGCCAAACACTGGGGACAGGGGGACCTGGCTACACCTTC
TRBV7-9,TRBJ2-6,-,-,CASSASGAGANVLTF,TGTGCCAGCAGCGCCTCAGGGGCTGGGGCCAACGTCCTGACTTTC
TRBV15,TRBJ2-7,-,-,CATSPPPGFYEQYF,TGTGCCACCAGCCCACCTCCAGGGTTTTACGAGCAGTACTTC
TRBV12-3/TRBV12-4,TRBJ2-2,-,-,CASSLSAGELFF,TGTGCCAGCAGTTTATCAGCGGGGGAGCTGTTTTTT
TRBV3-1/TRBV3-2,TRBJ1-2,TRBD1,-,CASSRTGYPLYGYTF,TGTGCCAGCAGCCGGACAGGGTATCCCCTCTATGGCTACACCTTC
TRBV28,TRBJ2-5,TRBD1,-,CASSWDREETQYF,TGTGCCAGCAGTTGGGACAGGGAAGAGACCCAGTACTTC
TRBV25-1,TRBJ2-7,-,-,CASSDRNRRTYEQYF,TGTGCCAGCAGTGATAGAAACAGGAGAACCTACGAGCAGTACTTC
TRBV20-1,TRBJ1-1,-,-,CSASVGAAGTEAFF,TGCAGTGCTAGTGTGGGGGCGGCGGGCACTGAAGCTTTCTTT
TRBV27,TRBJ1-5,-,once,CASSAHSNQPQHF,TGTGCCAGCAGTGCGCATAGCAATCAGCCCCAGCATTTT
TRBV6-1,TRBJ1-4,TRBD1,-,CASSEWDSGEKLFF,TGTGCCAGCAGTGAATGGGACAGCGGTGAAAAACTGTTTTTT
TRBV5-1,TRBJ1-3,TRBD1,once,CASSFDRGSGNTIYF,TGCGCCAGCAGCTTCGACAGGGGCTCTGGAAACACCATATATTTT
TRBV18,TRBJ1-5,-,-,CASSPQENQPQHF,TGTGCCAGCTCACCACAAGAGAATCAGCCCCAGCATTTT
TRBV6-5,TRBJ1-5,TRBD1,-,CASTTGVNQPQHF,TGTGCCAGCACGACAGGGGTGAATCAGCCCCAGCATTTT
TRBV4-2,TRBJ1-6,-,once,CASSQDQAEGSYNSPLHF,TGTGCCAGCAGCCAAGATCAGGCCGAGGGCTCCTATAATTCACCCCTCCACTTT
TRBV5-8,TRBJ2-4,-,-,CASSLVSLAKNIQYF,TGTGCCAGCAGCTTGGTGTCTCTAGCCAAAAACATTCAGTACTTC
TRBV5-1,TRBJ2-5,-,-,CASSPGAAQETQYF,TGCGCCAGCAGCCCTGGGGCCGCTCAAGAGACCCAGTACTTC
TRBV7-9,TRBJ2-7,TRBD2,few,CASSFTGGPYEQYF,TGTGCCAGCAGCTTTACGGGGGGGCCCTACGAGCAGTACTTC
TRBV29-1,TRBJ1-4,-,-,CSVGAGNEKLFF,TGCAGCGTTGGGGCCGGCAATGAAAAACTGTTTTTT
TRBV2,TRBJ2-2,TRBD1,once,CASKGQGLNTGELFF,TGTGCCAGCAAGGGACAGGGGCTCAACACCGGGGAGCTGTTTTTT
TRBV11-2,TRBJ2-7,-,-,CASSPEKGVYEQYF,TGTGCCAGCAGCCCCGAGAAGGGGGTATACGAGCAGTACTTC
TRBV3-1/TRBV3-2,TRBJ2-3,TRBD2,-,CASSQVGGSSTDTQYF,TGTGCCAGCAGCCAAGTGGGGGGGTCTAGCACAGATACGCAGTATTTT
TRBV19,TRBJ1-5,-,-,CASSTEGYSNQPQHF,TGTGCCAGTAGTACGGAGGGATATAGCAATCAGCCCCAGCATTTT